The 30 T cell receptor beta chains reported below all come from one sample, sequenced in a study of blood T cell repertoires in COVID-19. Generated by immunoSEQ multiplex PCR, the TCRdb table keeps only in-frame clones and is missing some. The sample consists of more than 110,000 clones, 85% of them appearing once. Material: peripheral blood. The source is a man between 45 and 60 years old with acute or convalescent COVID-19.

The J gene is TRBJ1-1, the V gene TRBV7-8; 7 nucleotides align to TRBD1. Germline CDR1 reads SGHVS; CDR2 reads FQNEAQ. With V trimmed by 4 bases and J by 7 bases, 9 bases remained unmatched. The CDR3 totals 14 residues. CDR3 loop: CASSSRQGPIEAFF. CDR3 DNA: TGTGCCAGCAGCTCAAGACAGGGTCCTATTGAAGCTTTCTTT. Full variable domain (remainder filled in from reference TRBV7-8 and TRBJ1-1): GAGVSQSPRYKVAKRGQDVALRCDPISGHVSLFWYQQALGQGPEFLTYFQNEAQLDKSGLPSDRFFAERPEGSVSTLKIQRTQQEDSAVYLCASSSRQGPIEAFFGQGTRLTVV.

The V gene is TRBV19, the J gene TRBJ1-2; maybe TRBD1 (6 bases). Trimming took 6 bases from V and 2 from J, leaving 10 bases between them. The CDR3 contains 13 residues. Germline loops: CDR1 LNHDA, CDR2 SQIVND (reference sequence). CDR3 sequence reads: CASRLTGNYGYTF. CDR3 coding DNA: TGTGCCAGTAGGCTTACAGGGAACTATGGCTACACCTTC.

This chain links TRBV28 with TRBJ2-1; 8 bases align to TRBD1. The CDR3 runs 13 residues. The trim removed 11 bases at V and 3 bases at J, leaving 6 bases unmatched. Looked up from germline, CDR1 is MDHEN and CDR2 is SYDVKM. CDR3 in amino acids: CAATGGFYNEQFF. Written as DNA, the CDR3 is TGTGCCGCTACAGGGGGGTTCTACAATGAGCAGTTCTTC.

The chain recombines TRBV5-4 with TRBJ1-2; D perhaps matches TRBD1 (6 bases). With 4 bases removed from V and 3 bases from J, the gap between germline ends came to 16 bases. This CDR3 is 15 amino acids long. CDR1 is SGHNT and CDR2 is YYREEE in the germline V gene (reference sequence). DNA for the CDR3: TGTGCCAGCAGCAGACAAGTGCAGGGGTACTATGGCTACACCTTC. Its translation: CASSRQVQGYYGYTF.

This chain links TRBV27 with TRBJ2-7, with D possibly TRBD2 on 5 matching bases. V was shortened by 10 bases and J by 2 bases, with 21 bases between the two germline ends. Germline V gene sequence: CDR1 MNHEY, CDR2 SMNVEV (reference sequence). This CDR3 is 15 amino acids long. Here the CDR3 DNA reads TGTGCCACCACGATGATACCAGTGGGAGCCTACGAGCAGTACTTC. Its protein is CATTMIPVGAYEQYF.

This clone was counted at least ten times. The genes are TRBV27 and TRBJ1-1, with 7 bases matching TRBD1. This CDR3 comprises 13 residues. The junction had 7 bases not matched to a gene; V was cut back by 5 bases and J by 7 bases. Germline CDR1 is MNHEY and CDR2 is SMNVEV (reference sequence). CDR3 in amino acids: CASSQGGLVEAFF. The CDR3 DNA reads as TGTGCCAGCAGTCAGGGGGGTTTGGTTGAAGCTTTCTTT.

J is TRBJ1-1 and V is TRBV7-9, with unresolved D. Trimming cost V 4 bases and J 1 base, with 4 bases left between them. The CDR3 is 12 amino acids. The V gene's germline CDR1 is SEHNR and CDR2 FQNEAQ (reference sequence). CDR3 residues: CASSYGNTEAFF. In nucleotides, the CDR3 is TGTGCCAGCAGCTACGGGAACACTGAAGCTTTCTTT.

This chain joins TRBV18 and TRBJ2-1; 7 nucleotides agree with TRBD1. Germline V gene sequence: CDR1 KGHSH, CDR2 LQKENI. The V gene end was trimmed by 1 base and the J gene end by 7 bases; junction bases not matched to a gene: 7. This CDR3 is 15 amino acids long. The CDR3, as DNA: TGTGCCAGCTCACCACTGACAGGGATTGAAAATGAGCAGTTCTTC. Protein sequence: CASSPLTGIENEQFF.

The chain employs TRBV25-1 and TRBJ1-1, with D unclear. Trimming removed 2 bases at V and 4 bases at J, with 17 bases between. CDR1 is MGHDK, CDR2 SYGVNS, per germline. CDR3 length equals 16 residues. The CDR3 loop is CASSEHGDFGSTEAFF. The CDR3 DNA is TGTGCCAGCAGTGAACACGGGGATTTCGGTAGCACTGAAGCTTTCTTT.

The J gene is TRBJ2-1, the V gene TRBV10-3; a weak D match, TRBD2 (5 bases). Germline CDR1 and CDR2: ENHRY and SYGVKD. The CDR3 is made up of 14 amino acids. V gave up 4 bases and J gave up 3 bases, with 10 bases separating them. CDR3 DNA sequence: TGTGCCATCAGTGGGGGAGCAGTCTACAATGAGCAGTTCTTC. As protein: CAISGGAVYNEQFF.

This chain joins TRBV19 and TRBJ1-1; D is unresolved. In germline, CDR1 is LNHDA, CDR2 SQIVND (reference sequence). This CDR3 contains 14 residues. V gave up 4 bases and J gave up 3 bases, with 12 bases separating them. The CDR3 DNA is TGTGCCAGTAGTAGAGTAGCATCTCACACTGAAGCTTTCTTT. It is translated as CASSRVASHTEAFF.

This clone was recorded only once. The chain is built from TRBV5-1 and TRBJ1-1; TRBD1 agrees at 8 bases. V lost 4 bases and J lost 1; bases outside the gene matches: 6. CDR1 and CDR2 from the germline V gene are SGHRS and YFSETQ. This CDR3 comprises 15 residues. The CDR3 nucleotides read TGCGCCAGCAGCCCCTGGACAGGGCAGAACACTGAAGCTTTCTTT. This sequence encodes CASSPWTGQNTEAFF.

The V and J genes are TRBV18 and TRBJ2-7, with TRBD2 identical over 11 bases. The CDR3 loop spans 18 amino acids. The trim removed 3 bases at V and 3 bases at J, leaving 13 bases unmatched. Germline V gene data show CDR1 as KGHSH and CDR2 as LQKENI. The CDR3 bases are TGTGCCAGCTCACCCTGGGGCCTAGCGGGAGGAAACTACTACGAGCAGTACTTC. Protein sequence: CASSPWGLAGGNYYEQYF.

In nucleotides, the CDR3 is TGTGCCAGCAGCGTGGAGGGGCGCTCCTATGGCTACACCTTC. This codes for CASSVEGRSYGYTF. V and J are TRBV7-9 and TRBJ1-2; perhaps TRBD1 as D (5 bases). V was clipped by 5 bases and J by 4 bases, with 14 bases between them. CDR1 and CDR2 (germline): SEHNR, FQNEAQ (reference sequence). The CDR3 runs to 14 residues.

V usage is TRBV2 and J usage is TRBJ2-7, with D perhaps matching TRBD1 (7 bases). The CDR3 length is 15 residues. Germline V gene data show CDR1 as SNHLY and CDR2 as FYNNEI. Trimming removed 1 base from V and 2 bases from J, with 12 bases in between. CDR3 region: CASSEGRGPTYEQYF. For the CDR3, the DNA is TGTGCCAGCAGTGAAGGGAGGGGGCCGACCTACGAGCAGTACTTC. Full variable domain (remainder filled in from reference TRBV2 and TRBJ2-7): EPEVTQTPSHQVTQMGQEVILRCVPISNHLYFYWYRQILGQKVEFLVSFYNNEISEKSEIFDDQFSVERPDGSNFTLKIRSTKLEDSAMYFCASSEGRGPTYEQYFGPGTRLTVT.

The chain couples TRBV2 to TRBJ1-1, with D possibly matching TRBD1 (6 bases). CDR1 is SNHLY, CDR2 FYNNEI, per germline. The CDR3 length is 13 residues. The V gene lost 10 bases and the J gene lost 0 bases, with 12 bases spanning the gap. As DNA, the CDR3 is TGTGCCACAAACAGGGCCCTGAACACTGAAGCTTTCTTT. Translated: CATNRALNTEAFF.

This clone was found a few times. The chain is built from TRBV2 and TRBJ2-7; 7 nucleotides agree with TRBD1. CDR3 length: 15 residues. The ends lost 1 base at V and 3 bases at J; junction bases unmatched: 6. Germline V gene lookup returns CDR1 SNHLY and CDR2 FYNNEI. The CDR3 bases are TGTGCCAGCAGTGAAGGGGACAGTCAGATCTACGAGCAGTACTTC. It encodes CASSEGDSQIYEQYF.

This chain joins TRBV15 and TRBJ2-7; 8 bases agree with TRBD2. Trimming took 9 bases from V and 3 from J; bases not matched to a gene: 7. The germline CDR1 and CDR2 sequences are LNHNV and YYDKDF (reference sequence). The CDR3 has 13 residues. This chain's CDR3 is CATRTSGNYEQYF. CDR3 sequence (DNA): TGTGCCACGCGTACTAGCGGAAACTACGAGCAGTACTTC.

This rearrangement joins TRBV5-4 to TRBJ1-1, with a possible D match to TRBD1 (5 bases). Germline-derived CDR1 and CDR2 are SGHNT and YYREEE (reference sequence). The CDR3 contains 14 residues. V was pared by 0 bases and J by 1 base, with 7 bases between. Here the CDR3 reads CASSLDRTNTEAFF. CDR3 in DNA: TGTGCCAGCAGCTTGGACAGGACGAACACTGAAGCTTTCTTT.

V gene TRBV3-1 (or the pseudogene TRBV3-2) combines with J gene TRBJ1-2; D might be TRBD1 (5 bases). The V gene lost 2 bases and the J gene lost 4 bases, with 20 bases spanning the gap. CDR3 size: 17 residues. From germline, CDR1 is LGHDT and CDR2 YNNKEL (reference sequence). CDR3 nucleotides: TGTGCCAGCAGCCAACGCCCCTGGGGGGAGAGGGGCTATGGCTACACCTTC. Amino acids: CASSQRPWGERGYGYTF.

In DNA, the CDR3 is TGTGCCAGCAGCGTGTCGACAGGGGGACCCTCCTACGAGCAGTACTTC. As protein: CASSVSTGGPSYEQYF. The gene calls are TRBV9 and TRBJ2-7; the match to TRBD1 covers 9 bases. The trim removed 2 bases at V and 0 bases at J, leaving 6 bases unmatched. This CDR3 has 16 residues. Per the germline V gene, CDR1 is SGDLS and CDR2 is YYNGEE.

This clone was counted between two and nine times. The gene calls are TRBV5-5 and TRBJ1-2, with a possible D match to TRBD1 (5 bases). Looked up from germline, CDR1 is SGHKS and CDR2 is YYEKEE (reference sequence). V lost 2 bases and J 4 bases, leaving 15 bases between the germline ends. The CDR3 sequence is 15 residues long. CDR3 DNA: TGTGCCAGCAGCTTCCCGGGGGAGGGTCTCTATGGCTACACCTTC. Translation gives CASSFPGEGLYGYTF.

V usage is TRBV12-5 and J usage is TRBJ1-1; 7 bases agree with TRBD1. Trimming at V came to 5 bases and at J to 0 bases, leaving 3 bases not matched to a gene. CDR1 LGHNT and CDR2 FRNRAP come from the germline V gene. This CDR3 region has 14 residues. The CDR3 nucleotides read TGTGCTAGTGGTCCAACAGGGGTGAACACTGAAGCTTTCTTT. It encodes CASGPTGVNTEAFF.

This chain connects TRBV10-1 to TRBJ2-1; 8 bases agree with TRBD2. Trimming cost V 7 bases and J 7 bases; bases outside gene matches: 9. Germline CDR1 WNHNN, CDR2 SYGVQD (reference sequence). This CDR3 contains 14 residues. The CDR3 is CASTAGGRGNEQFF. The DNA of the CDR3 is TGCGCCAGCACCGCGGGGGGACGTGGGAATGAGCAGTTCTTC.

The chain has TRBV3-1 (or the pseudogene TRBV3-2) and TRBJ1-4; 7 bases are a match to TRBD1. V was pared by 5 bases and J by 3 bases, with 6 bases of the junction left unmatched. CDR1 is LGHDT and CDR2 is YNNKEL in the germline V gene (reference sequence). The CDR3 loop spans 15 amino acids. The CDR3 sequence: CASSRGRKPNEKLFF. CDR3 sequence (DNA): TGTGCCAGCAGCAGGGGGCGGAAGCCTAATGAAAAACTGTTTTTT.

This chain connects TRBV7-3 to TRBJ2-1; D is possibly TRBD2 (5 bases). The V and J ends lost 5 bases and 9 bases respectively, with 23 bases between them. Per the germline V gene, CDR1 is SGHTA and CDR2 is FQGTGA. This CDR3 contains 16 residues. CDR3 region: CASSPPGLASATEQFF. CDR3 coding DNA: TGTGCCAGCAGCCCACCTGGGCTAGCATCCGCGACTGAGCAGTTCTTC.

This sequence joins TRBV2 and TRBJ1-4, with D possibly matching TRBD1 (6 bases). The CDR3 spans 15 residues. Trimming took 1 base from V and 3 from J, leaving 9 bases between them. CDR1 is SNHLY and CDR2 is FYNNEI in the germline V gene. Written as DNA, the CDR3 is TGTGCCAGCAGTGAAGGCGGACAGCCTAATGAAAAACTGTTTTTT. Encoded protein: CASSEGGQPNEKLFF.

CDR3 region: CASSGGQGAAKNIQYF. CDR3 nucleotide sequence: TGTGCCAGCAGTGGTGGACAGGGGGCTGCCAAAAACATTCAGTACTTC. This chain connects TRBV2 to TRBJ2-4, with 11 bases that match TRBD1. The CDR3 totals 16 residues. J was trimmed by 1 base and V by 4 bases; bases with no gene match: 3. The germline V gene encodes CDR1 SNHLY and CDR2 FYNNEI.

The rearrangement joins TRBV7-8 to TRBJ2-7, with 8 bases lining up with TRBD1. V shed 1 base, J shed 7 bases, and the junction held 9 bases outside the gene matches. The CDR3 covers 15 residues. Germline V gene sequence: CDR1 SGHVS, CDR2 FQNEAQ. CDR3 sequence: CASSLVGQGSVEQYF. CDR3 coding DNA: TGTGCCAGCAGCTTAGTTGGACAGGGTTCCGTGGAGCAGTACTTC.

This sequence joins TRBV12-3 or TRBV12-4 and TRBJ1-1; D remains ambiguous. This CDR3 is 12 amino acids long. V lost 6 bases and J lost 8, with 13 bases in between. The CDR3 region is CASSRTREEAFF. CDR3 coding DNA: TGTGCCAGCAGCCGAACCCGGGAAGAAGCTTTCTTT.